The table lists the clone carrying this T cell receptor beta chain with a count of one. The data are from a study of blood T cell repertoires in COVID-19. Overall study context: Sites across the United States, Italy and Spain contributed samples from acute and convalescent COVID-19. T cells, B-cell-depleted T cells, or PBMCs provided the cDNA or gDNA that served as material.

In the original processing: The authors estimated nucleated cell counts from reference gene primer amplification. The protocol was immunoSEQ multiplex PCR, while the TCRdb copy is restricted to in-frame clones and leaves out a portion. From that table come the V and J calls and clone size; the DNA was used to work out D and trimming. The sample holds under 200,000 clones, roughly 91% seen once. From germline, CDR1 is WNHNN and CDR2 SYGVQD (reference sequence). V gave up 5 bases and J gave up 4 bases; unmatched junction bases: 3. The CDR3 covers 14 residues. Sample: peripheral blood. The chain links TRBV10-1 to TRBJ2-5; 11 bases fit TRBD2. The clonotype was recovered from a man younger than 30 with acute or convalescent COVID-19. The CDR3 coding sequence is TGCGCCAGCAGTCATGGACTAGCGGGAGAGACCCAGTACTTC. Translating gives CASSHGLAGETQYF.